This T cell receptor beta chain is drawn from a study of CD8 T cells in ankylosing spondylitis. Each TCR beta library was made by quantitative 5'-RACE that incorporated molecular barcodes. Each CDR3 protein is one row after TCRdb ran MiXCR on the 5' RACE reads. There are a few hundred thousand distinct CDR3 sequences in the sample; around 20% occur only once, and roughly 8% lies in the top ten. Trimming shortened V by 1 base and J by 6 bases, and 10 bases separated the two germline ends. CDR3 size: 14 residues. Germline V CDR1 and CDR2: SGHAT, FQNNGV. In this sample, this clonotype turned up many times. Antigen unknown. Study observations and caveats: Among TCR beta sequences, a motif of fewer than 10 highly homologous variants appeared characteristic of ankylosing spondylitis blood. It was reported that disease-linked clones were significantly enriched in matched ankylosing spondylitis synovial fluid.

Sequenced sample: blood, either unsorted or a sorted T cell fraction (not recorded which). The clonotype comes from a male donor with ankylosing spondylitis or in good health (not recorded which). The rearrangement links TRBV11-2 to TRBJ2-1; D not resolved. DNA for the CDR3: TGTGCCAGCAGCTTAGGCCGACTCGCCAATGAGCAGTTCTTC. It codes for CASSLGRLANEQFF.